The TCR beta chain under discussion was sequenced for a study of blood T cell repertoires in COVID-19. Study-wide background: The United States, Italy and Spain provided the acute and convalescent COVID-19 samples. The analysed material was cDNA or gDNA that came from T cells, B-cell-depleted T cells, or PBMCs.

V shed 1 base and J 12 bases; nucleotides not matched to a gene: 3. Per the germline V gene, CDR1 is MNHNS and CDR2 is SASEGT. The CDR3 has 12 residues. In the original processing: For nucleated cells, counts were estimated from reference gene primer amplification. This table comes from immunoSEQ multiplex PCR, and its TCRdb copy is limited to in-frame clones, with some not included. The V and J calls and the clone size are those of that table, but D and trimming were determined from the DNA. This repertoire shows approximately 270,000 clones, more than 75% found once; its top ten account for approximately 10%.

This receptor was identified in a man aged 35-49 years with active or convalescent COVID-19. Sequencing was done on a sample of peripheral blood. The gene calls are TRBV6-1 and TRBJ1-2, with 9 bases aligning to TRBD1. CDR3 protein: CASSEGTGGNTF. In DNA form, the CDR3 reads TGTGCCAGCAGTGAAGGTACAGGGGGCAACACCTTC.